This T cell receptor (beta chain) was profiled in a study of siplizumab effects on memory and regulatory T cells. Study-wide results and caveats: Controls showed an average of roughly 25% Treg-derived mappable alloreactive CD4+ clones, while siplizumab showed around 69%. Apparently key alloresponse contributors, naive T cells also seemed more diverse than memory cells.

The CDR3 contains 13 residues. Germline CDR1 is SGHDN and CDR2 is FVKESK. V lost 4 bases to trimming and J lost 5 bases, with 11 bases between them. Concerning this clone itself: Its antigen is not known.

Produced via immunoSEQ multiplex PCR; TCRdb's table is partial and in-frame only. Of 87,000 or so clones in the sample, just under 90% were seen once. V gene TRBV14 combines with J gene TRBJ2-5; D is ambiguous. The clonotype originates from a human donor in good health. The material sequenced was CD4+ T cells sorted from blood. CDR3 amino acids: CASSPSAGETQYF. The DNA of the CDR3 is TGTGCCAGCAGCCCCTCGGCTGGGGAGACCCAGTACTTC.